The 26 T cell receptor beta chains below were found in one sample sequenced in a study of Tregs in tolerant kidney transplant recipients. The data were produced by immunoSEQ multiplex PCR, yet TCRdb's version contains in-frame clones alone and is incomplete. The sample lists 20,000 to 25,000 clones; roughly 80% were seen once. Recipients received nonmyeloablative bone marrow transplants from related graft donors, with transient mixed chimerism. The sample in question was CD8+ T cells from blood (PBMCs), obtained 6 months after the transplant. The receptor set was obtained from a human patient who received a combined kidney and bone marrow transplant. Part of the T cell pool may stem from the graft donor.

This clone was recorded a few times. The genes are TRBV28 and TRBJ2-7, with 7 bases that match TRBD2. This CDR3 region has 14 residues. The germline V gene encodes CDR1 MDHEN and CDR2 SYDVKM. Germline trimming cut 1 base from V and 7 bases from J; bases unmatched to any gene: 7. For the CDR3, the DNA is TGTGCCAGCAGTTTATCGGCGGGGGTGAGGGAGCAGTACTTC. Amino acids: CASSLSAGVREQYF.

The chain joins TRBV9 to TRBJ1-2, with unresolved D. Germline V lookup: CDR1 SGDLS, CDR2 YYNGEE. This CDR3 is 18 amino acids long. V lost 0 bases and J lost 0, with 18 bases in between. The CDR3 here is CASSVDPQREGANYGYTF. CDR3 nucleotides: TGTGCCAGCAGCGTAGATCCCCAGAGGGAAGGAGCTAACTATGGCTACACCTTC.

The rearrangement links TRBV4-3 to TRBJ1-5, with D perhaps matching TRBD1 (6 bases). Germline CDR1 and CDR2: LGHNA and YSLEER. The CDR3 runs 15 residues. V dropped 0 bases and J dropped 6 bases, with 12 bases sitting between them. CDR3: CASSQDRGGGQPQHF. The CDR3 nucleotides read TGCGCCAGCAGCCAAGATCGGGGGGGCGGTCAGCCCCAGCATTTT.

This chain joins TRBV5-5 and TRBJ2-7; 7 nucleotides align to TRBD2. V lost 5 bases to trimming and J lost 4 bases; unmatched junction nucleotides: 12. Germline V lookup: CDR1 SGHKS, CDR2 YYEKEE (reference sequence). This CDR3 is 15 amino acids long. CDR3 DNA: TGTGCCAGCAGTTATACAGGTATGGGAGGGTACGAGCAGTACTTC. Amino acids: CASSYTGMGGYEQYF.

In the case of this clone: Distinct nucleotide sequences in the sample also encode this CDR3. The CDR3 coding sequence is TGTGCCAGCAGCTTAGGGGTAAGGGGCACCTATAATTCACCCCTCCACTTT. Protein: CASSLGVRGTYNSPLHF. This chain uses TRBV11-3 with TRBJ1-6, with D possibly matching TRBD1 (5 bases). CDR1 SGHNT and CDR2 YENEEA come from the germline V gene. V shed 1 base and J shed 2 bases, with 12 bases lying between them. The CDR3 length is 17 residues.

The V and J genes are TRBV4-1 and TRBJ2-1, with 7 nucleotides matching TRBD1. There are 14 residues in the CDR3. The ends lost 5 bases at V and 4 bases at J; junction bases unmatched: 5. Germline CDR1 is MGHRA and CDR2 is YSYEKL. The CDR3 loop is CASSGQAIYNEQFF. CDR3 nucleotides: TGCGCCAGCAGCGGACAGGCGATATACAATGAGCAGTTCTTC.

The J gene is TRBJ1-2, the V gene TRBV21-1; the table assigns TRBD1, which was not confirmed against the DNA. TRBV21-1 is an annotated pseudogene. The CDR3 is made up of 16 amino acids. The CDR3 DNA follows: TGTGCCAGCAGCAAAGTAAAAAGTAAGGGACAGGGCGGCTACACCTTC. It specifies CASSKVKSKGQGGYTF.

The chain combines TRBV14 with TRBJ2-7; no clear D. The V end was cut by 1 base, the J end by 4 bases, with 8 bases between. Germline loops: CDR1 SGHDN, CDR2 FVKESK. The CDR3 consists of 13 residues. The CDR3 DNA sequence: TGTGCCAGCAGCCAAGTAGTCCCGTACGAGCAGTACTTC. Protein sequence: CASSQVVPYEQYF.

V usage is TRBV30 and J usage is TRBJ1-4; possible D gene TRBD1, 5 bases. The CDR3 has 15 amino acids. The ends were cut back, 1 base at V and 8 bases at J, with 17 bases in the middle. The germline V gene encodes CDR1 GTSNPN and CDR2 SVGIG (reference sequence). Here the CDR3 DNA reads TGTGCCTGGAGTGGAATTAGGGGAAAAGGGGAAAAACTGTTTTTT. It yields the protein CAWSGIRGKGEKLFF.

The rearrangement uses TRBV27 and TRBJ2-7; 7 nucleotides line up with TRBD2. Per germline, CDR1 MNHEY and CDR2 SMNVEV (reference sequence). V dropped 2 bases and J dropped 4; count of bases not matched to a gene: 2. The CDR3 length is 13 residues. The CDR3 reads CASSLGGDYEQYF. CDR3 sequence (DNA): TGTGCCAGCAGTTTAGGGGGGGATTACGAGCAGTACTTC.

This clone was counted only a few times. This chain uses TRBV7-9 with TRBJ2-5, with D possibly matching TRBD2 (7 bases). This CDR3 comprises 14 residues. V gave up 7 bases and J gave up 1 base, with 13 bases separating them. Germline values: CDR1 SEHNR, CDR2 FQNEAQ (reference sequence). Here the CDR3 reads CASNPGGLQETQYF. CDR3 in DNA: TGTGCCAGCAACCCGGGGGGCCTCCAAGAGACCCAGTACTTC.

V gene TRBV4-1 combines with J gene TRBJ2-7, with 8 bases fitting TRBD1. CDR1 MGHRA and CDR2 YSYEKL come from the germline V gene. The ends lost 4 bases at V and 2 bases at J; junction bases unmatched: 10. CDR3 size: 16 residues. The CDR3 sequence: CASSLQGAGTTYEQYF. CDR3 nucleotide sequence: TGCGCCAGCAGCCTCCAGGGGGCGGGGACGACCTACGAGCAGTACTTC.

This clone has just a few counts. The gene calls are TRBV4-3 and TRBJ1-3, with 7 bases that match TRBD1. Germline values: CDR1 LGHNA, CDR2 YSLEER. The junction had 6 bases not matched to a gene; V was cut back by 1 base and J by 6 bases. The CDR3 spans 15 residues. In DNA, the CDR3 is TGCGCCAGCAGCCAAGGGACAGGAGTCCTAAACACCATATATTTT. Translation: CASSQGTGVLNTIYF.

This clone occurred a few times. V is TRBV12-5 and J is TRBJ2-7, with D unresolved. The CDR3 sequence is 13 residues long. Trimming left V 8 bases short and J 3 bases short, with 14 bases between. The V gene's germline CDR1 is LGHNT and CDR2 FRNRAP. The CDR3 nucleotides read TGTGCTAGTTGGTCGCACTGGTGCTACGAGCAGTACTTC. It codes for CASWSHWCYEQYF.

About this clone: This sample also contains other DNA sequences that code for the same CDR3. The chain carries TRBV9 and TRBJ1-6; D ambiguous. The CDR3 runs 17 residues. Between the trimmed V and J ends, which lost 0 bases and 7 bases, there was a span of 17 bases. The V gene's germline CDR1 is SGDLS and CDR2 YYNGEE. The CDR3 reads CASSVASSIARNSPLHF. DNA of the CDR3: TGTGCCAGCAGCGTAGCCTCATCGATCGCGCGGAATTCACCCCTCCACTTT.

The gene calls are TRBV7-9 and TRBJ2-1, with D possibly matching TRBD1 (6 bases). V was shortened by 9 bases and J by 10 bases, with 34 bases between the two germline ends. Germline V gives CDR1 SEHNR, CDR2 FQNEAQ (reference sequence). The CDR3 runs to 18 residues. The CDR3 loop reads CARQQDRGKRTDEEEQFF. The CDR3 DNA follows: TGTGCCAGACAACAAGATAGGGGGAAACGGACTGACGAGGAAGAGCAGTTCTTC.

The V gene is TRBV7-3, the J gene TRBJ2-2, with 8 bases fitting TRBD2. CDR1 SGHTA and CDR2 FQGTGA come from the germline V gene. The CDR3 contains 16 residues. V lost 4 bases and J lost 0; bases outside the gene matches: 4. In DNA, the CDR3 is TGTGCCAGCAGCTACCTAGCGGGCACGAACACCGGGGAGCTGTTTTTT. Its protein product is CASSYLAGTNTGELFF. Complete variable domain (other parts from reference TRBV7-3 and TRBJ2-2): GAGVSQTPSNKVTEKGKYVELRCDPISGHTALYWYRQSLGQGPEFLIYFQGTGAADDSGLPNDRFFAVRPEGSVSTLKIQRTERGDSAVYLCASSYLAGTNTGELFFGEGSRLTVL.

In this sample, this clone turned up once. The chain carries TRBV15 and TRBJ2-3, with 11 bases aligning to TRBD2. After removal of 4 bases from V and 1 base from J, the junction contained 1 base not matched to a gene. The CDR3 spans 15 residues. The V gene's germline CDR1 is LNHNV and CDR2 YYDKDF (reference sequence). The CDR3 DNA follows: TGTGCCACCAGCATGACTAGCGGGGGCACAGATACGCAGTATTTT. This gives the protein CATSMTSGGTDTQYF.

V usage is TRBV9 and J usage is TRBJ2-1; TRBD2 matches 8 bases. This CDR3 spans 12 amino acids. J was trimmed by 10 bases and V by 3 bases; bases with no gene match: 3. CDR1 and CDR2 (germline): SGDLS, YYNGEE. Here the CDR3 reads CASSAGLGEQFF. For the CDR3, the DNA is TGTGCCAGCAGCGCGGGACTAGGGGAGCAGTTCTTC.

V is TRBV11-1 and J is TRBJ1-2; no firm D call. Per the germline V gene, CDR1 is SGHAT and CDR2 is FQDESV (reference sequence). Trimming took 1 base from V and 6 from J, leaving 15 bases between them. The CDR3 totals 15 residues. The CDR3 DNA sequence: TGTGCCAGCAGCTTAGATAATCAGGCCCCACATGGCTACACCTTC. Its protein product is CASSLDNQAPHGYTF.

With regard to this clone: Other nucleotide sequences in the sample specify the same CDR3. The V call is TRBV5-4, the J call TRBJ2-7; 7 bases agree with TRBD2. J lost 5 bases, V lost 4 bases, and 6 bases had no gene match. Germline assignment: CDR1 SGHNT and CDR2 YYREEE (reference sequence). CDR3 length: 13 amino acids. The CDR3 sequence: CASSPEGRDEQYF. The CDR3 region has the DNA TGTGCCAGCAGCCCCGAGGGGAGGGACGAGCAGTACTTC.

The chain links TRBV5-1 to TRBJ2-2, with D perhaps matching TRBD2 (5 bases). The germline V gene has CDR1 SGHRS and CDR2 YFSETQ. The CDR3 contains 15 residues. Trimming removed 0 bases at V and 1 base at J, with 7 bases between. CDR3 DNA: TGCGCCAGCAGCTTGGAGCGGAGGAACACCGGGGAGCTGTTTTTT. Protein sequence: CASSLERRNTGELFF.

This chain connects TRBV27 to TRBJ1-2; maybe TRBD1 (6 bases). This CDR3 region has 14 residues. Germline CDR1 reads MNHEY; CDR2 reads SMNVEV (reference sequence). V was pared by 2 bases and J by 1 base, with 8 bases between. The CDR3 sequence is CASSLTGNNYGYTF. For the CDR3, the DNA is TGTGCCAGCAGTTTAACAGGGAATAACTATGGCTACACCTTC.

In its sample, this clone is large. The chain employs TRBV7-9 and TRBJ2-7; 8 nucleotides line up with TRBD1. The V gene's germline CDR1 is SEHNR and CDR2 FQNEAQ (reference sequence). J gave up 3 bases and V 5 bases, and 6 bases lay outside the gene matches. The CDR3 extends over 14 amino acids. CDR3 DNA: TGTGCCAGCAGCCACCGGGACAGGAACTACGAGCAGTACTTC. Protein: CASSHRDRNYEQYF.

The J gene is TRBJ2-6, the V gene TRBV4-1; weak D call: TRBD2 (6 bases). The ends were cut back, 7 bases at V and 0 bases at J, with 19 bases in the middle. This CDR3 comprises 18 residues. The germline CDR1 and CDR2 sequences are MGHRA and YSYEKL. The CDR3 here is CASTLVAMGLSGANVLTF. CDR3 nucleotides: TGCGCCAGCACTCTCGTCGCCATGGGACTCTCTGGGGCCAACGTCCTGACTTTC.

The V gene is TRBV4-3, the J gene TRBJ2-5; 8 bases match TRBD2. The end of the DNA fits TRBJ2-7 better, so the J call may be wrong. Per germline, CDR1 LGHNA and CDR2 YSLEER. This CDR3 comprises 14 residues. For the CDR3, the DNA is TGCGCCAGCAGCCAAGCCCGGACTAGCTTCGAGCAGTACTTC. Protein product: CASSQARTSFEQYF.